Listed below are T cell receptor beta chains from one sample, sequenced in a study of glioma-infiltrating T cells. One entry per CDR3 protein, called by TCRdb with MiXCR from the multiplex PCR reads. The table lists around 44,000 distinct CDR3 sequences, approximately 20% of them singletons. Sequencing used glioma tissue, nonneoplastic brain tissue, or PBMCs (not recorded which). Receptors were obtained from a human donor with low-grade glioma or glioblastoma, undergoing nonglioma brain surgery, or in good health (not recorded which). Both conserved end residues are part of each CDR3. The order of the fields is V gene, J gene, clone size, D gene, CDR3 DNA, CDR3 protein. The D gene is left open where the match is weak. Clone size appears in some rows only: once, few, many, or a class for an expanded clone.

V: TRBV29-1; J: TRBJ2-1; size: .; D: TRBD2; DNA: TGCAGCGTTGAAGGTTTAGCGGGGGACCTTAGCTCCTACAATGAGCAGTTCTTC; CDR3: CSVEGLAGDLSSYNEQFF
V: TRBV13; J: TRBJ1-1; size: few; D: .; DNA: TGTGCCAGCAGCTCCGCCGGAATAGCAGACGAAGCTTTCTTT; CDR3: CASSSAGIADEAFF
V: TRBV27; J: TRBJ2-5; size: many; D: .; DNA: TGTGCCAGCAGCCTCTTAAGGGAGACCCAAGAGACCCAGTACTTC; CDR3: CASSLLRETQETQYF
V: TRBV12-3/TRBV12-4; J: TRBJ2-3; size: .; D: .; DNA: TGTGCCAGCAGATTCCTGGAAGATACGCAGTATTTT; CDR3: CASRFLEDTQYF
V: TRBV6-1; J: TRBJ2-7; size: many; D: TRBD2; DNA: TGTGCCACCCGGGCACTAGCGGGGGGCATCCACTACGAGCAGTACTTC; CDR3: CATRALAGGIHYEQYF
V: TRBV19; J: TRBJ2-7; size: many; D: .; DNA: TGTGCCAGTAGTGGGACACTCTCCTACGAGCAGTACTTC; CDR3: CASSGTLSYEQYF
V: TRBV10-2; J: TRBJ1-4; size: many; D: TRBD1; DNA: TGCGCCAGCAGGGACAGGGGTGAAAAACTGTTTTTT; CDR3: CASRDRGEKLFF
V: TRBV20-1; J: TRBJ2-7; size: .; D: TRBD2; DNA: TGCAGTGCTAGTCGCCCGGGACTAGCGGGAGGGCTTTTATCCTACGAGCGGTACTTC; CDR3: CSASRPGLAGGLLSYERYF
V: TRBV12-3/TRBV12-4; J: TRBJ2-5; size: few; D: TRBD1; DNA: TGTGCCAGCAGTTTACAGTCCAGGGGGCGCGGGACCCAGTACTTC; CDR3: CASSLQSRGRGTQYF
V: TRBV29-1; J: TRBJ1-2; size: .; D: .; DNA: TGCAGCGTTAAAGAGGTTGTACAGGCCTTC; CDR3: CSVKEVVQAF
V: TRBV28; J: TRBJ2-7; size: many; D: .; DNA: TGTGCCAGCGGGGATAGCTCCTACGAGCAGTACTTC; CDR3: CASGDSSYEQYF
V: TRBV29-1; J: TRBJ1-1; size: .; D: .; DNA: TGCAGCGTACCTAAGGCCACTGAAGCTTTCTTT; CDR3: CSVPKATEAFF
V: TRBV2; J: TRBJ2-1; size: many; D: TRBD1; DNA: TGTGCCAGCAGTGCGGACAGGGGTCCCAATGAGCAGTTCTTC; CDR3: CASSADRGPNEQFF
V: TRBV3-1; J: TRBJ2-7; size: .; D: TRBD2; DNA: TGTGCCAGCAGCCAAGCGGGGGGTTACACCAACTACGAGCAGTACTTC; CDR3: CASSQAGGYTNYEQYF
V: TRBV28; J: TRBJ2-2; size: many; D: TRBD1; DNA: TGTGCCAGCAGCCTCTCTCGGACAGGGGCGAACACCGGGGAGCTGTTTTTT; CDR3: CASSLSRTGANTGELFF
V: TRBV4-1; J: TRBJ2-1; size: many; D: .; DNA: TGCGCCAGCAGCCAGCCGGGGCTAGGCTACAATGAGCAGTTCTTC; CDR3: CASSQPGLGYNEQFF
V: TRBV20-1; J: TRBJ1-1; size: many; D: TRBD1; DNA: TGCAGTGCTCCTCCCCGGACAGGCGGGGTCACTGAAGCTTTCTTT; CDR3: CSAPPRTGGVTEAFF
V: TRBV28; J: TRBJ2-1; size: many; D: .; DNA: TGTGCCAGCACTTTACGCCTTATCCACAATGAGCAGTTCTTC; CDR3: CASTLRLIHNEQFF
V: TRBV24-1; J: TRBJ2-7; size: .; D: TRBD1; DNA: TGTGCCACCAGTGATTTATTGGACAGGGTGCCTTCCTACGAGCAGTACTTC; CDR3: CATSDLLDRVPSYEQYF
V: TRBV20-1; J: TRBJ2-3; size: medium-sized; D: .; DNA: TGCAGTGCTAGTTTGGGGGGCCTCGCAGATACGCAGTATTTT; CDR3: CSASLGGLADTQYF
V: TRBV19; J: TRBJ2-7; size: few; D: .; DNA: TGTGCCAGTAGCAGCTCCCTCGGCTCCTACGAGCAGTACTTC; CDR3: CASSSSLGSYEQYF
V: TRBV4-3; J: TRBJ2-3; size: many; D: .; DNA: TGCGCCAGCAGCCAAGATCAAGCGTCCTACACAGATACGCAGTATTTT; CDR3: CASSQDQASYTDTQYF
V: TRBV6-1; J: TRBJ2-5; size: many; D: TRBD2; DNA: TGTGCCAGCAGGACGGGACTAGGATCCCAAGAGACCCAGTACTTC; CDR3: CASRTGLGSQETQYF
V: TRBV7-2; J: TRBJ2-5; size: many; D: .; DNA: TGTGCCAGCAGCTCCTGGTCCTCCGACAGGGAGACCCAGTACTTC; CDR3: CASSSWSSDRETQYF
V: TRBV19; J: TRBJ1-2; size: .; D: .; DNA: TGTGCCAGTAGTATAGACGACAGGAAGATTTCTGACTACACCTTC; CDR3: CASSIDDRKISDYTF
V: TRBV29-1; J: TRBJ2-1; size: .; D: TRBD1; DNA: TGCAGCGCTTTACAGGGGTTTTCTGGCAATGAGCAGTTCTTC; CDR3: CSALQGFSGNEQFF
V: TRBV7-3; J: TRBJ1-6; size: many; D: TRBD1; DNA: TGTGCCAGCAGCTCGACAGCGGGACAGAATTCACCCCTCCACTTT; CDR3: CASSSTAGQNSPLHF
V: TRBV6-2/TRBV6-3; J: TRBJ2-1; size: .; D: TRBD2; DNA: TGTGCCAGCACCCCAGCGGGAGGTCACAATGAGCAGTTCTTC; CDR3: CASTPAGGHNEQFF
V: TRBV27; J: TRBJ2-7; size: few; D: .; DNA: TGTGCCAGCAGTCTAGGGAGGACAGCCTACGAGCAGTACTTC; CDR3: CASSLGRTAYEQYF
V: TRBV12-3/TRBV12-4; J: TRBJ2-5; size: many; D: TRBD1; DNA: TGTGCCAGCAGATGGACAGGGGGAGAGACCCAGTACTTC; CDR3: CASRWTGGETQYF
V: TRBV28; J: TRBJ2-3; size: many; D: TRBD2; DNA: TGTGCCAGCAGCGAGGTAGCGGGGGGCACAGATACGCAGTATTTT; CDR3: CASSEVAGGTDTQYF
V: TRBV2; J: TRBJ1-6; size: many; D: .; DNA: TGTGCCAGCAGTCCAGGAGTTGGGTCACCCCTCCACTTT; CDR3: CASSPGVGSPLHF
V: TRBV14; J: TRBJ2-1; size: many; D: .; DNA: TGTGCCAGCAGCCAAGTCGGGAGCTCCTACAATGAGCAGTTCTTC; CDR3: CASSQVGSSYNEQFF
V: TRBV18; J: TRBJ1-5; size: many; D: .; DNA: TGTGCCAGCTCACCTACTTTTAATCAGCCCCAGCATTTT; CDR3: CASSPTFNQPQHF
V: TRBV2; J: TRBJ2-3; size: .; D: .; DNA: TGTGCCAGCAGTGAGGCGGACGGGGGCAAGGATACGCAGTATTTT; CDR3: CASSEADGGKDTQYF
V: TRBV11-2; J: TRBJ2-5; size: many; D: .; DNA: TGTGCCAGCAGCCCCCAAATCGGCAGGGCGGTGGAGACCCAGTACTTC; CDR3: CASSPQIGRAVETQYF
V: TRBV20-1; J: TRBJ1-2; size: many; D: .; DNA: TGCAGTCCCTTCTCACGGAACTATGGCTACACCTTC; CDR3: CSPFSRNYGYTF
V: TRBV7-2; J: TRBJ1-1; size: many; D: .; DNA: TGTGCCAGCAGCTTAGGGAACATGAACACTGAAGCTTTCTTT; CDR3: CASSLGNMNTEAFF
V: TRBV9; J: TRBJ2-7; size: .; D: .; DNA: TGTGCCAGCAGCCCCCAACCTCGGGGTCTAGGAACCTACGAGCAGTACTTC; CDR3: CASSPQPRGLGTYEQYF
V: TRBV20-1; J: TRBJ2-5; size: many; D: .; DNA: TGCAGTGCTAGAGATCCGCGGTCTAACCAAGAGACCCAGTACTTC; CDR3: CSARDPRSNQETQYF
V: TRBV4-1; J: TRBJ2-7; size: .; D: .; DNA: TGCGCCAGCAGCCATCTCGCCGCTCAAGCTCCTGATGACGACGAGCAGTACTTC; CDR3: CASSHLAAQAPDDDEQYF
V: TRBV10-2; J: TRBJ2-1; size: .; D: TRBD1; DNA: TGCGCCAGCACCTCCGAGACAGGGGGCGCGAGAAATGAGCAGTTCTTC; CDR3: CASTSETGGARNEQFF
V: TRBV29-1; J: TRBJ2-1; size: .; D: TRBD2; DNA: TGCAGCGTTGCGGGGGGGGAGGCCGTCGATGAGCAGTTCTTC; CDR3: CSVAGGEAVDEQFF
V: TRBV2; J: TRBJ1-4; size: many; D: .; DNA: TGTGCCAGCCTTCAGGACCGGCTTAATGAAAAACTGTTTTTT; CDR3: CASLQDRLNEKLFF
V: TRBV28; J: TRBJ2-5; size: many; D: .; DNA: TGTGCCAGCAGGTTGGGGGGAGGTCAAGAGACCCAGTACTTC; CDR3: CASRLGGGQETQYF
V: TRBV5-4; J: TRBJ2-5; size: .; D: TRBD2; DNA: TGTGCCAGCAGCTTCAACGCGGGGGGGCAAGAGACCCAGTACTTC; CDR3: CASSFNAGGQETQYF
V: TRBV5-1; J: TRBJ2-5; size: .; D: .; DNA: TGCGCCAGCAGCTTTAATGGACAGCAAGAGACCCAGTACTTC; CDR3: CASSFNGQQETQYF
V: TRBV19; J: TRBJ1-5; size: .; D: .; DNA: TGTGCCAGTAGTATAAGTGGGCAAGGCAATCAGCCCCAGCATTTT; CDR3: CASSISGQGNQPQHF
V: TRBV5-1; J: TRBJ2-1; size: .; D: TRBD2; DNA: TGCGCCAGCAGCTTGGGGCTAGCGGCCCGAAACAATGAGCAGTTCTTC; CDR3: CASSLGLAARNNEQFF
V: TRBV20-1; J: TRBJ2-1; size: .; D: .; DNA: TGCAGTGCTAGCGGGGGGCGGGGTCAGTTCTTC; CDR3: CSASGGRGQFF
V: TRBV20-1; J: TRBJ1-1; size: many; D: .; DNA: TGCAGTGCTCTGATGAACACTGAAGCTTTCTTT; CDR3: CSALMNTEAFF